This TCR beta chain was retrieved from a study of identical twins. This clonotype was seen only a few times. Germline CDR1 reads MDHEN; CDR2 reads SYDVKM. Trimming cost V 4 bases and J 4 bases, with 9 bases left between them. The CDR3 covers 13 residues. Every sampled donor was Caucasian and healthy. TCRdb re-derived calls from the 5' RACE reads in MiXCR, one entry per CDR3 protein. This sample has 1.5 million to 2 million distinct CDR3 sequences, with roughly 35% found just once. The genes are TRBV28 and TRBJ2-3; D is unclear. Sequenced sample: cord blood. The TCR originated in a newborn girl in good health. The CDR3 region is CASSSPTADTQYF. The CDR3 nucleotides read TGTGCCAGCAGTTCCCCGACGGCAGATACGCAGTATTTT.